One and the same sample provided the 9 T cell receptor beta chains below, sequenced in a study of early T cells in non-severe SARS-CoV-2 infection. Via MiXCR, TCRdb re-called the 5' RACE reads, giving one row per CDR3 protein. The top ten clones hold 1.3% to 1.5% of a sample with about 64,000 distinct CDR3 sequences, over 9.5% of them seen once. The source was whole blood, collected at baseline. These receptors were taken from an adult who was a healthcare worker with PCR-confirmed SARS-CoV-2 infection or an uninfected control (not recorded which).

Ten or more counts support this clonotype. V and J are TRBV20-1 and TRBJ2-2; D remains ambiguous. The CDR3 is 18 residues long. V lost 0 bases to trimming and J lost 4 bases, with 21 bases between them. Per germline, CDR1 DFQATT and CDR2 SNEGSKA (reference sequence). In DNA, the CDR3 is TGCAGTGCTAGAGATCGGATGTTGTCTACCCGATTCACCGGGGAGCTGTTTTTT. Translated: CSARDRMLSTRFTGELFF.

Concerning this clonotype itself: This could be a read error, since a much larger clone is one nucleotide away. The chain couples TRBV7-2 to TRBJ2-7, with 10 bases matching TRBD1. The CDR3 is 14 residues long. Germline trimming cut 5 bases from V and 3 bases from J; bases unmatched to any gene: 4. Germline assignment: CDR1 SGHTA and CDR2 FQGNSA. The CDR3 DNA sequence: TGTGCCAGCAGCCTGGACAGGGGGGTCTACGAGCAGTACTTC. Amino acid sequence: CASSLDRGVYEQYF. The whole variable domain, filled in from reference TRBV7-2 and TRBJ2-7, reads GAGVSQSPSNKVTEKGKDVELRCDPISGHTALYWYRQSLGQGLEFLIYFQGNSAPDKSGLPSDRFSAERTGGSVSTLTIQRTQQEDSAVYLCASSLDRGVYEQYFGPGTRLTVT.

The chain carries TRBV10-1 and TRBJ2-2, with D tentatively TRBD1 or TRBD2 (5 bases each). The V end was cut by 6 bases, the J end by 0 bases, with 8 bases between. The CDR3 is 14 amino acids. Looked up from germline, CDR1 is WNHNN and CDR2 is SYGVQD (reference sequence). CDR3 DNA sequence: TGCGCCAGCAGCAAGGGACCGAACACCGGGGAGCTGTTTTTT. Translating it yields CASSKGPNTGELFF.

This chain links TRBV28 with TRBJ2-5, with TRBD2 matching over 9 bases. The trim removed 4 bases at V and 2 bases at J, leaving 8 bases unmatched. This CDR3 contains 16 residues. Germline values: CDR1 MDHEN, CDR2 SYDVKM. In DNA, the CDR3 is TGTGCCAGCAGTTCCCTAGCGGGGACGCTGCAAGAGACCCAGTACTTC. Its protein product is CASSSLAGTLQETQYF.

This chain's CDR3 is CASSLAQWERNEQFF. The CDR3 DNA reads as TGTGCCAGCAGCTTAGCTCAATGGGAACGCAATGAGCAGTTCTTC. The chain has TRBV7-9 and TRBJ2-1, with D hard to call. CDR3 length: 15 residues. Germline CDR1 and CDR2: SEHNR and FQNEAQ (reference sequence). V lost 0 bases and J lost 6, with 12 bases in between.

This clonotype was detected only a few times. The chain is built from TRBV20-1 and TRBJ1-4; D gene ambiguous. The CDR3 totals 11 residues. V lost 6 bases, J lost 4 bases, and 6 bases lay in between. Per the germline V gene, CDR1 is DFQATT and CDR2 is SNEGSKA (reference sequence). The CDR3 loop reads CSARDNEKLFF. In nucleotides, the CDR3 is TGCAGTGCCCGGGATAATGAAAAACTGTTTTTT.

Here the CDR3 reads CSAPVAGGRETQYF. CDR3 DNA: TGCAGTGCTCCGGTAGCGGGAGGGAGGGAGACCCAGTACTTC. The gene calls are TRBV20-1 and TRBJ2-5, with 11 positions matching TRBD2. The CDR3 is 14 amino acids. CDR1 and CDR2 (germline): DFQATT, SNEGSKA (reference sequence). With 5 bases clipped from V and 5 bases from J, the junction kept 7 bases outside the gene matches.

This clonotype occurred a few times. This sequence joins TRBV6-2 or TRBV6-3 and TRBJ2-7; D may correspond to TRBD1 or TRBD2 (6 bases each). CDR1 is MNHEY and CDR2 is SVGEGT in the germline V gene. The CDR3 has 15 amino acids. The V end lost 6 bases, the J end lost 4 bases, and 19 bases lay between the germline ends. This CDR3 is CASSSAGGQTYEQYF. As DNA, the CDR3 is TGTGCCAGCAGCTCAGCCGGGGGACAAACTTACGAGCAGTACTTC.

The J gene is TRBJ2-3, the V gene TRBV7-8, with D perhaps being TRBD1 or TRBD2 (5 bases each). The CDR3 totals 13 residues. The germline CDR1 and CDR2 sequences are SGHVS and FQNEAQ. V was cut by 7 bases and J by 5 bases, with 13 bases left in between. The CDR3 is CASTPSGLDTQYF. The CDR3 coding sequence is TGTGCCAGCACCCCTTCGGGGCTAGATACGCAGTATTTT. The variable domain in full, completed from reference TRBV7-8 and TRBJ2-3, reads GAGVSQSPRYKVAKRGQDVALRCDPISGHVSLFWYQQALGQGPEFLTYFQNEAQLDKSGLPSDRFFAERPEGSVSTLKIQRTQQEDSAVYLCASTPSGLDTQYFGPGTRLTVL.